These 27 T cell receptor beta chains were all obtained from the same sample, sequenced in a study of shared clonotypes between healthy human individuals. Positive CCR7 selection of CD45RO-negative cells yielded the naive CD8 cells, and terminally differentiated effector memory CD45RA+ cells were excluded. The method was immunoSEQ multiplex PCR; TCRdb's version includes in-frame clones alone and lacks a portion of them. The table has about 2.1 million clones, 93% seen once. The material sequenced was naive CD8+ T cells from PBMCs. The receptors were gathered from a man aged 18-30 years in good health. Some clones in this sample may be carry-over from other donors' samples.

In DNA form, the CDR3 reads TGTGCCAGCAGCCCCTTTCCGCGGGAAGAGACCCAGTACTTC. Translation: CASSPFPREETQYF. V gene TRBV11-2 combines with J gene TRBJ2-5; a possible D gene is TRBD2 (5 bases). V gave up 5 bases and J gave up 3 bases, with 13 bases separating them. The V gene's germline CDR1 is SGHAT and CDR2 FQNNGV. The CDR3 length is 14 residues.

The rearrangement uses TRBV11-3 and TRBJ2-3; 9 bases are shared with TRBD1. Germline V gene sequence: CDR1 SGHNT, CDR2 YENEEA. V lost 1 base to trimming and J lost 5 bases; unmatched junction nucleotides: 10. This CDR3 region has 17 residues. The CDR3 region is CASSLGSWDREGDTQYF. The CDR3 DNA sequence: TGTGCCAGCAGCTTAGGGAGTTGGGACAGGGAAGGAGATACGCAGTATTTT.

J is TRBJ2-3 and V is TRBV10-3, with D possibly TRBD2 on 5 matching bases. The V gene lost 6 bases and the J gene lost 6 bases, with 13 bases spanning the gap. Germline-derived CDR1 and CDR2 are ENHRY and SYGVKD. The CDR3 loop spans 13 amino acids. CDR3 coding DNA: TGTGCCATCAGCGGCGGGCATGTCGATACGCAGTATTTT. Its translation: CAISGGHVDTQYF.

This chain connects TRBV11-1 to TRBJ2-1, with TRBD2 matching 8 bases. V shed 1 base, J shed 7 bases, and the junction held 9 bases outside the gene matches. This CDR3 has 16 amino acids. Germline V gene lookup returns CDR1 SGHAT and CDR2 FQDESV (reference sequence). CDR3 DNA: TGTGCCAGCAGCTTAGGGGCGGGAGGATTGTGGAATGAGCAGTTCTTC. This translates into CASSLGAGGLWNEQFF.

The chain has TRBV7-9 and TRBJ1-4, with 7 bases that match TRBD1. The CDR3 sequence is 18 residues long. Trimming took 4 bases from V and 3 from J; bases not matched to a gene: 14. Germline CDR1 SEHNR, CDR2 FQNEAQ (reference sequence). For the CDR3, the DNA is TGTGCCAGCAGCTGGAGTCGTAACCGGGACAGAGCTAATGAAAAACTGTTTTTT. Translating gives CASSWSRNRDRANEKLFF.

This chain connects TRBV19 to TRBJ2-7; TRBD2 matches at 7 bases. V dropped 9 bases and J dropped 5; count of bases not matched to a gene: 16. This CDR3 spans 15 amino acids. CDR1 LNHDA and CDR2 SQIVND come from the germline V gene (reference sequence). CDR3 region: CAREPGEGPRHEQYF. CDR3 nucleotide sequence: TGTGCCAGAGAACCGGGGGAGGGGCCTCGCCACGAGCAGTACTTC.

Details on this clone: One end of the junction does not line up with germline, which may come from a read error. J is TRBJ2-1 and V is TRBV5-6, with a tentative D call TRBD1 (5 bases). Germline CDR1 is SGHDT and CDR2 is YYEEEE. The length of the CDR3 is 13 residues. Here the CDR3 reads CASSWTTDNVQFF. For the CDR3, the DNA is TGTGCCAGCAGTTGGACAACGGATAATGTGCAGTTCTTC.

The V gene is TRBV27, the J gene TRBJ1-5; perhaps TRBD1 as D (5 bases). V lost 6 bases to trimming and J lost 3 bases, with 12 bases between them. Germline V gives CDR1 MNHEY, CDR2 SMNVEV (reference sequence). This CDR3 contains 14 residues. The CDR3 protein is CASRYTGNNQPQHF. Here the CDR3 DNA reads TGTGCCAGCAGGTACACAGGAAACAATCAGCCCCAGCATTTT.

The J gene is TRBJ1-2, the V gene TRBV13; tentatively, D is TRBD1 (5 bases). Trimming cost V 1 base and J 0 bases, with 9 bases left between them. The CDR3 runs to 15 residues. The V gene's germline CDR1 is PRHDT and CDR2 FYEKMQ (reference sequence). CDR3 in amino acids: CASSLENRPNYGYTF. CDR3 DNA sequence: TGTGCCAGCAGCTTAGAAAACAGGCCTAACTATGGCTACACCTTC.

The chain recombines TRBV6-7 with TRBJ2-7, with no clear D. TRBV6-7 is given ORF status, its function remaining uncertain. Trimming removed 6 bases at V and 4 bases at J, with 7 bases between. This CDR3 contains 11 residues. The CDR3 DNA reads TGTGCCAGCAGGGGCTTTTACGAGCAGTACTTC. This codes for CASRGFYEQYF.

The chain employs TRBV28 and TRBJ2-1; 8 bases line up with TRBD1. Germline values: CDR1 MDHEN, CDR2 SYDVKM. This CDR3 is 16 amino acids long. Trimming removed 5 bases from V and 7 bases from J; junction bases left unmatched: 13. The CDR3 is CASSKGQGRVGNEQFF. The CDR3 nucleotides are TGTGCCAGCAGTAAAGGACAGGGCCGGGTGGGTAATGAGCAGTTCTTC. The whole variable domain, filled in from reference TRBV28 and TRBJ2-1, reads DVKVTQSSRYLVKRTGEKVFLECVQDMDHENMFWYRQDPGLGLRLIYFSYDVKMKEKGDIPEGYSVSREKKERFSLILESASTNQTSMYLCASSKGQGRVGNEQFFGPGTRLTVL.

The chain employs TRBV27 and TRBJ2-5; 8 nucleotides line up with TRBD1. Germline lookup yields CDR1 MNHEY and CDR2 SMNVEV (reference sequence). The CDR3 is made up of 14 amino acids. V lost 5 bases and J lost 7; bases outside the gene matches: 9. As DNA, the CDR3 is TGTGCCAGCAGTCTCCGGACAGGGTTTGCGACCCAGTACTTC. It is translated as CASSLRTGFATQYF.

The chain combines TRBV30 with TRBJ1-3; D ambiguous. From germline, CDR1 is GTSNPN and CDR2 SVGIG (reference sequence). V shed 7 bases and J shed 1 base, with 14 bases lying between them. The CDR3 spans 14 residues. CDR3 sequence (DNA): TGTGCCTACACAAAGCGGTGGTCTGGAAACACCATATATTTT. Translated: CAYTKRWSGNTIYF.

V gene TRBV28 combines with J gene TRBJ1-2; D remains ambiguous. The CDR3 extends over 14 amino acids. Germline assignment: CDR1 MDHEN and CDR2 SYDVKM. With 8 bases removed from V and 5 bases from J, the gap between germline ends came to 18 bases. The CDR3 region is CASGWEGLGYGYTF. DNA of the CDR3: TGTGCCAGCGGTTGGGAGGGTCTGGGGTATGGCTACACCTTC.

This clone occurred once. The gene calls are TRBV6-1 and TRBJ2-2, with 7 bases lining up with TRBD2. CDR3 size: 16 residues. J was trimmed by 3 bases and V by 2 bases; bases with no gene match: 6. Germline assignment: CDR1 MNHNS and CDR2 SASEGT. The CDR3 nucleotides read TGTGCCAGCAGTGAACTAGCGGAGGGGTACACCGGGGAGCTGTTTTTT. As protein: CASSELAEGYTGELFF.

The V and J genes are TRBV7-9 and TRBJ2-5; 8 nucleotides agree with TRBD2. CDR3 length: 17 residues. CDR1 and CDR2 (germline): SEHNR, FQNEAQ (reference sequence). With 5 bases clipped from V and 2 bases from J, the junction kept 13 bases outside the gene matches. For the CDR3, the DNA is TGTGCCAGCAGCCCCTTACCGGGGGGGACACAGCAAGAGACCCAGTACTTC. Translation gives CASSPLPGGTQQETQYF.

V gene TRBV27 combines with J gene TRBJ2-4, with a possible D match to TRBD2 (5 bases). The germline V and J ends were trimmed by 3 bases and 5 bases, with 11 bases remaining between them. CDR3 length: 14 amino acids. Germline V gene lookup returns CDR1 MNHEY and CDR2 SMNVEV (reference sequence). The CDR3 is CASSFGRVQNIQYF. The CDR3 nucleotides are TGTGCCAGCAGTTTTGGGCGGGTCCAAAACATTCAGTACTTC.

The V gene is TRBV7-3, the J gene TRBJ2-7; D remains ambiguous. This CDR3 region has 15 residues. V lost 1 base, J lost 5 bases, and 15 bases lay in between. Germline lookup yields CDR1 SGHTA and CDR2 FQGTGA. The CDR3 coding sequence is TGTGCCAGCAGCTTAAAGGTCGGCAGGCTAGACGAGCAGTACTTC. Translated: CASSLKVGRLDEQYF. Full variable domain (rest looked up from reference TRBV7-3 and TRBJ2-7): GAGVSQTPSNKVTEKGKYVELRCDPISGHTALYWYRQSLGQGPEFLIYFQGTGAADDSGLPNDRFFAVRPEGSVSTLKIQRTERGDSAVYLCASSLKVGRLDEQYFGPGTRLTVT.

The chain joins TRBV6-5 to TRBJ1-2; 8 nucleotides match TRBD1. CDR1 is MNHEY, CDR2 SVGAGI, per germline. V trimming: 4 bases; J trimming: 8 bases; junction bases outside the gene matches: 15. The CDR3 consists of 16 residues. CDR3 DNA sequence: TGTGCCAGCAGTTCCGGGACAGGTCAAATGAGAGGAGGCTACACCTTC. It specifies CASSSGTGQMRGGYTF.

Remarks on this clone: Other DNA variants within this sample encode the same CDR3. The V and J genes are TRBV27 and TRBJ1-5; 7 nucleotides align to TRBD1. Trimming took 5 bases from V and 0 from J; bases not matched to a gene: 1. CDR3 size: 14 residues. Germline V gives CDR1 MNHEY, CDR2 SMNVEV (reference sequence). CDR3 nucleotide sequence: TGTGCCAGCAGTGACAGGGATAGCAATCAGCCCCAGCATTTT. This encodes CASSDRDSNQPQHF.

This clone was counted between two and nine times. The chain carries TRBV19 and TRBJ1-5; 8 nucleotides match TRBD1. The CDR3 totals 15 residues. The V and J ends lost 4 bases and 7 bases, in that order; junction bases with no gene match: 9. Germline V gene sequence: CDR1 LNHDA, CDR2 SQIVND (reference sequence). CDR3 DNA sequence: TGTGCCAGTAGTAAGGACAGGGAGGGGGTGCAGCCCCAGCATTTT. Translation gives CASSKDREGVQPQHF.

V and J are TRBV7-9 and TRBJ2-1, with D perhaps matching TRBD2 (5 bases). V was shortened by 5 bases and J by 10 bases, with 12 bases between the two germline ends. The CDR3 loop spans 12 amino acids. Looked up from germline, CDR1 is SEHNR and CDR2 is FQNEAQ (reference sequence). The CDR3 bases are TGTGCCAGCAGCGCGGGCGCAGCAGAGCAGTTCTTC. Amino acid sequence: CASSAGAAEQFF.

The J gene is TRBJ1-5, the V gene TRBV4-1; 7 nucleotides match TRBD1. Germline V gives CDR1 MGHRA, CDR2 YSYEKL. V was pared by 0 bases and J by 5 bases, with 10 bases of the junction left unmatched. The CDR3 has 17 residues. CDR3 nucleotides: TGCGCCAGCAGCCAAGATCGTTCGACAGGGATGGATCAGCCCCAGCATTTT. This encodes CASSQDRSTGMDQPQHF.

The V call is TRBV27, the J call TRBJ2-1, with 9 nucleotides matching TRBD2. CDR3 length: 15 amino acids. Germline V gives CDR1 MNHEY, CDR2 SMNVEV (reference sequence). J lost 8 bases, V lost 7 bases, and 12 bases had no gene match. The CDR3 DNA follows: TGTGCCAGCATGTCGGGGCGGGAGGGCCTCGATGAGCAGTTCTTC. Its protein product is CASMSGREGLDEQFF.

V and J are TRBV28 and TRBJ2-7, with 9 bases matching TRBD1. Trimming cost V 8 bases and J 6 bases; bases outside gene matches: 5. CDR3 length equals 12 residues. Germline CDR1 and CDR2: MDHEN and SYDVKM. The chain's CDR3 is CASATGGGEQYF. CDR3 bases: TGTGCCAGCGCGACAGGGGGTGGCGAGCAGTACTTC.

The J gene is TRBJ2-1, the V gene TRBV7-8; 10 nucleotides agree with TRBD2. Germline CDR1 and CDR2: SGHVS and FQNEAQ. V shed 1 base, J shed 0 bases, and the junction held 12 bases outside the gene matches. The CDR3 loop spans 20 amino acids. This CDR3 is CASSLEIAGGLPSSYNEQFF. The CDR3 coding sequence is TGTGCCAGCAGCTTAGAGATAGCGGGAGGCCTACCGAGCTCCTACAATGAGCAGTTCTTC.

The chain employs TRBV16 and TRBJ1-4; 7 nucleotides match TRBD1. Per the germline V gene, CDR1 is KGHSY and CDR2 is FQNENV. J was trimmed by 2 bases and V by 4 bases; bases with no gene match: 4. The CDR3 has 15 residues. CDR3 region: CASSPGDSTNEKLFF. The CDR3 nucleotides read TGTGCCAGCAGCCCTGGGGACAGTACTAATGAAAAACTGTTTTTT.